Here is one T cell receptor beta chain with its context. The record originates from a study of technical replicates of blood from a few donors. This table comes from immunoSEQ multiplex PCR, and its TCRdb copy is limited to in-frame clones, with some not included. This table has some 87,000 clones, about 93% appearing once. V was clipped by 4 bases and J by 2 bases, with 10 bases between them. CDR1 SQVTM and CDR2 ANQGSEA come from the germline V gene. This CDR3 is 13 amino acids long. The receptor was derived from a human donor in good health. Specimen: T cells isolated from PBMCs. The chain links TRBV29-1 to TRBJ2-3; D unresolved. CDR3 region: CSVGAQLTDTQYF. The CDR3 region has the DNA TGCAGCGTTGGAGCGCAGCTCACAGATACGCAGTATTTT.